The clone carrying this TCR beta chain was seen a few times. The antigen is undetermined. The source of the sample is a study of T cells in localized non-small cell lung cancer. Notes on the study in general: Higher blood T cell density went with longer overall survival. Uninvolved adjacent lung, not tumor, had the highest T cell clonality. Since sequencing was restricted to only one region of the tumor, intratumor heterogeneity remains a possibility.

This CDR3 is built from 14 residues. Germline-derived CDR1 and CDR2 are SNHLY and FYNNEI. J lost 3 bases, V lost 4 bases, and 4 bases had no gene match. Sequenced by immunoSEQ multiplex PCR; TCRdb stores in-frame clones only, minus some. The table records 70,000 to 100,000 clones, roughly 88% of them present only once. The chain employs TRBV2 and TRBJ2-7; TRBD2 agrees at 9 bases. This sequence was found in a woman between 35 and 75 years old with stage II squamous cell lung carcinoma. The material was PBMCs, obtained before any cancer treatment. Here the CDR3 DNA reads TGTGCCAGCAGTGTGACTAGCGGCGTCTACGAGCAGTACTTC. Translation gives CASSVTSGVYEQYF.